These 11 T cell receptor beta chains were sequenced from one sample in a study of cytotoxic CD8 clonotypes in ibrutinib-treated CLL. Profiled with immunoSEQ multiplex PCR; TCRdb holds only in-frame clones, not every one. The sample carries over 200,000 clones, just over 70% recorded once. Sequenced here: PBMCs, sampled after 12 months of ibrutinib treatment. The receptor source for this set is a human donor with chronic lymphocytic leukemia.

The chain links TRBV7-2 to TRBJ2-5; no definite D call. The CDR3 is made up of 14 amino acids. Trimming took off 4 bases at V and 5 bases at J, with 14 bases between the two ends. CDR1 is SGHTA, CDR2 FQGNSA, per germline. The CDR3 loop is CASSSIDGSETQYF. DNA of the CDR3: TGTGCCAGCAGCTCCATCGACGGATCGGAGACCCAGTACTTC.

The chain has TRBV9 and TRBJ1-1, with no clear D. The CDR3 consists of 11 residues. From germline, CDR1 is SGDLS and CDR2 YYNGEE. V lost 3 bases and J lost 5, with 5 bases in between. As DNA, the CDR3 is TGTGCCAGCAGCGAGACAACTGAAGCTTTCTTT. This codes for CASSETTEAFF.

In its sample, this clone was seen once. V and J are TRBV6-4 and TRBJ1-2, with 12 bases that match TRBD1. Looked up from germline, CDR1 is MRHNA and CDR2 is SNTAGT. The length of the CDR3 is 15 residues. Trimming cost V 5 bases and J 4 bases; bases outside gene matches: 5. The chain's CDR3 is CASSQEGQGAYGYTF. Written as DNA, the CDR3 is TGTGCCAGCAGTCAGGAGGGACAGGGGGCCTATGGCTACACCTTC.

The chain joins TRBV11-1 to TRBJ1-2, with 8 bases fitting TRBD1. The CDR3 covers 16 residues. V shed 5 bases and J 7 bases; nucleotides not matched to a gene: 15. Germline CDR1 SGHAT, CDR2 FQDESV (reference sequence). CDR3 in DNA: TGTGCCAGCAGCCAGGGGCTGACAGGGGTTAAAGGTGGCTACACCTTC. It specifies CASSQGLTGVKGGYTF. The entire variable domain, with the rest obtained from reference TRBV11-1 and TRBJ1-2, is as follows: EAEVAQSPRYKITEKSQAVAFWCDPISGHATLYWYRQILGQGPELLVQFQDESVVDDSQLPKDRFSAERLKGVDSTLKIQPAELGDSAMYLCASSQGLTGVKGGYTFGSGTRLTVV.

In this sample, this clone turned up a few times. The chain links TRBV10-1 to TRBJ1-3, with 7 bases that match TRBD1. J gave up 2 bases and V 5 bases, and 3 bases lay outside the gene matches. Germline V CDR1 and CDR2: WNHNN, SYGVQD (reference sequence). This CDR3 region has 14 residues. In nucleotides, the CDR3 is TGCGCCAGCAGTCCCGGACAGGCTGGAAACACCATATATTTT. Amino acid sequence: CASSPGQAGNTIYF.

This sequence joins TRBV30 and TRBJ2-3, with 10 bases that match TRBD2. With V trimmed by 2 bases and J by 10 bases, 12 bases remained unmatched. The CDR3 covers 15 residues. Germline V gives CDR1 GTSNPN, CDR2 SVGIG (reference sequence). For the CDR3, the DNA is TGTGCCTGGAGTCGGGGGCTAGCGGGAGACCACCCGCAGTATTTT. Translation: CAWSRGLAGDHPQYF.

This rearrangement joins TRBV6-1 to TRBJ1-3; D possibly corresponds to TRBD1 (6 bases). The V end was cut by 2 bases, the J end by 6 bases, with 17 bases between. The CDR3 spans 16 residues. Germline V gives CDR1 MNHNS, CDR2 SASEGT. The DNA of the CDR3 is TGTGCCAGCAGTGAAAGGGGGTCAGGATTGGTAAACACCATATATTTT. This codes for CASSERGSGLVNTIYF.

V and J are TRBV6-5 and TRBJ2-2; 11 bases line up with TRBD2. This CDR3 comprises 16 residues. The germline V gene has CDR1 MNHEY and CDR2 SVGAGI. Unmatched junction bases numbered 4, after V lost 3 bases and J lost 4 bases. CDR3 in amino acids: CASSYSGRAVTGELFF. CDR3 in DNA: TGTGCCAGCAGTTATAGCGGGAGGGCGGTCACCGGGGAGCTGTTTTTT.

This clone occurred a few times. The chain joins TRBV7-9 to TRBJ1-2; D ambiguous. Germline lookup yields CDR1 SEHNR and CDR2 FQNEAQ (reference sequence). V was clipped by 1 base and J by 7 bases, with 4 bases between them. The CDR3 runs to 11 residues. The CDR3 DNA is TGTGCCAGCAGCTTAGTGGGTGGCTACACCTTC. This encodes CASSLVGGYTF.

There are a few counts of this clone. The chain uses TRBV7-2 and TRBJ2-5; the D gene is possibly TRBD2 (6 bases). The germline gives CDR1 SGHTA, CDR2 FQGNSA. V was clipped by 1 base and J by 5 bases, with 14 bases between them. The CDR3 is 15 residues long. CDR3 in amino acids: CASSLVRGMGETQYF. The CDR3 DNA reads TGTGCCAGCAGCTTAGTTCGGGGGATGGGGGAGACCCAGTACTTC.

This clone was observed at least ten times. The V gene is TRBV6-5, the J gene TRBJ2-5; D ambiguous. Germline CDR1 is MNHEY and CDR2 is SVGAGI. The V and J ends lost 5 bases and 4 bases respectively, with 14 bases between them. The CDR3 length is 14 residues. The CDR3 DNA reads TGTGCCAGCAGTGTAGTTGTCGTGGGAGAGACCCAGTACTTC. Translated: CASSVVVVGETQYF.